Listed here is a single TCR beta chain. Germline V CDR1 and CDR2: SGHVS, FQNEAQ. The V segment lost 5 bases and the J segment 5 bases; nucleotides outside the gene matches: 8. This CDR3 is 16 amino acids long. Sequenced by immunoSEQ multiplex PCR; TCRdb stores in-frame clones only, minus some. The table includes about 54,000 clones, around 90% detected once. The entry originates in a study of T cell changes during pregnancy in multiple sclerosis. The V and J genes are TRBV7-8 and TRBJ2-5, with 13 bases fitting TRBD2. Sequencing was performed on CD4+ T cells from peripheral blood mononuclear cells, taken in the first trimester of pregnancy. The receptor's source is a female donor with multiple sclerosis, enrolled in a pregnancy study. CDR3 sequence reads: CASSTRLAGGRETQYF. The CDR3 DNA follows: TGTGCCAGCAGCACCAGACTAGCGGGGGGCAGGGAGACCCAGTACTTC.